These T cell receptor beta chains were read from a single sample in a study of shared clonotypes between healthy human individuals. Sequencing used immunoSEQ multiplex PCR; TCRdb keeps in-frame clones, though not all of them. The sample comprises roughly 2,000,000 clones, roughly 94% of which are singletons, and around 1% rests with the top ten. Material: naive CD8+ T cells sorted from blood. The receptors here all came from a man younger than 35 in good health. The CDR3 runs from the conserved cysteine through the conserved F or W. The order of the fields is J gene, V gene, CDR3 protein.

j_call: TRBJ1-1; v_call: TRBV9; cdr3_aa: CASSVGASGLNTEAFF
j_call: TRBJ1-1; v_call: TRBV13; cdr3_aa: CASSETGLLEAFF
j_call: TRBJ2-7; v_call: TRBV7-8; cdr3_aa: CASSPSGQGYEQYF
j_call: TRBJ2-7; v_call: TRBV28; cdr3_aa: CASSMPDGAYEQYF
j_call: TRBJ2-7; v_call: TRBV7-9; cdr3_aa: CASSFPLAGANEQYF
j_call: TRBJ1-5; v_call: TRBV27; cdr3_aa: CASRAGGSGQPQHF
j_call: TRBJ1-2; v_call: TRBV6-1; cdr3_aa: CASSEWGSGYTF
j_call: TRBJ2-7; v_call: TRBV27; cdr3_aa: CASSFTAAIYEQYF
j_call: TRBJ2-7; v_call: TRBV4-1; cdr3_aa: CASSQVVSTSYEQYF
j_call: TRBJ2-7; v_call: TRBV4-3; cdr3_aa: CASSRLSREGEQYF
j_call: TRBJ1-6; v_call: TRBV27; cdr3_aa: CASSVSTGANSPLHF
j_call: TRBJ1-2; v_call: TRBV5-1; cdr3_aa: CASSSDRGAGYGYTF
j_call: TRBJ2-2; v_call: TRBV5-8; cdr3_aa: CASSLVAGAIANTGELFF
j_call: TRBJ2-3; v_call: TRBV4-3; cdr3_aa: CASSQFATSTDTQYF
j_call: TRBJ2-1; v_call: TRBV5-4; cdr3_aa: CASSLGGAEQFF
j_call: TRBJ2-2; v_call: TRBV7-6; cdr3_aa: CASSLAAENTGELFF
j_call: TRBJ1-4; v_call: TRBV19; cdr3_aa: CAAGPGRDEKLFF
j_call: TRBJ1-2; v_call: TRBV28; cdr3_aa: CASSLTTGACGYTF
j_call: TRBJ1-1; v_call: TRBV28; cdr3_aa: CASQPGQLTMNTEAFF
j_call: TRBJ2-3; v_call: TRBV5-6; cdr3_aa: CASSLVGGERTDTQYF
j_call: TRBJ2-3; v_call: TRBV9; cdr3_aa: CASSAPLAGGSDTQYF
j_call: TRBJ1-2; v_call: TRBV4-3; cdr3_aa: CASRGIGSPNYGYTF
j_call: TRBJ1-5; v_call: TRBV27; cdr3_aa: CASSFSGGYSNQPQHF
j_call: TRBJ2-7; v_call: TRBV6-1; cdr3_aa: CASLATETYEQYF
j_call: TRBJ2-1; v_call: TRBV9; cdr3_aa: CASSVDGIANEQFF
j_call: TRBJ1-4; v_call: TRBV6-5; cdr3_aa: CASHGSESKLFF
j_call: TRBJ2-7; v_call: TRBV4-1; cdr3_aa: CASSQDRMYEQYF
j_call: TRBJ2-1; v_call: TRBV2; cdr3_aa: CASSKTSAPYYDEQFF
j_call: TRBJ1-1; v_call: TRBV5-5; cdr3_aa: CASSSDRGHTEAFF
j_call: TRBJ2-7; v_call: TRBV15; cdr3_aa: CATSSGGEFEQYF
j_call: TRBJ1-4; v_call: TRBV6-1; cdr3_aa: CASSAQGAYEKLFF
j_call: TRBJ1-5; v_call: TRBV27; cdr3_aa: CASNYRGGNQPQHF
j_call: TRBJ2-7; v_call: TRBV6-5; cdr3_aa: CASSVAGDSYEQYF
j_call: TRBJ2-1; v_call: TRBV6-5; cdr3_aa: CASSSPGTFAHNEQFF
j_call: TRBJ1-2; v_call: TRBV6-5; cdr3_aa: CASSYLDRGSYGYTF
j_call: TRBJ2-7; v_call: TRBV4-2; cdr3_aa: CASSQVIGDGEQYF
j_call: TRBJ2-7; v_call: TRBV27; cdr3_aa: CASSLLGDGQFYEQYF
j_call: TRBJ2-2; v_call: TRBV7-9; cdr3_aa: CASSLPSGTGSTTGELFF
j_call: TRBJ2-7; v_call: TRBV7-2; cdr3_aa: CASSLSGGDEPFSYEQYF
j_call: TRBJ2-1; v_call: TRBV4-1; cdr3_aa: CASRGAGLLNNEQFF
j_call: TRBJ2-3; v_call: TRBV7-9; cdr3_aa: CASSFSGLAGTDTQYF
j_call: TRBJ2-1; v_call: TRBV27; cdr3_aa: CASSLGRGGNNEQFF
j_call: TRBJ2-5; v_call: TRBV27; cdr3_aa: CASSSPDGQETQYF
j_call: TRBJ2-7; v_call: TRBV19; cdr3_aa: CASSPRTDDSYEQYF
j_call: TRBJ1-3; v_call: TRBV7-9; cdr3_aa: CASSLTAAAYSGNTIYF
j_call: TRBJ2-3; v_call: TRBV14; cdr3_aa: CASSLGWQGGTDTQYF
j_call: TRBJ2-1; v_call: TRBV10-3; cdr3_aa: CAIGGSGGYNEQFF
j_call: TRBJ2-5; v_call: TRBV10-3; cdr3_aa: CAIQGLEETQYF
j_call: TRBJ2-7; v_call: TRBV19; cdr3_aa: CASSIGQGRVEQYF
j_call: TRBJ2-7; v_call: TRBV27; cdr3_aa: CASSFTGGTGEQYF
j_call: TRBJ2-7; v_call: TRBV28; cdr3_aa: CASSPLTMGFGEQYF
j_call: TRBJ1-2; v_call: TRBV11-2; cdr3_aa: CASSRNYGYTF
j_call: TRBJ1-1; v_call: TRBV29-1; cdr3_aa: CSVGTGVPLYTEAFF
j_call: TRBJ2-7; v_call: TRBV18; cdr3_aa: CASFGSSSYEQYF
j_call: TRBJ1-5; v_call: TRBV7-9; cdr3_aa: CASSSTGAGQPQHF
j_call: TRBJ1-2; v_call: TRBV7-9; cdr3_aa: CASSLSGVEGYTF
j_call: TRBJ1-1; v_call: TRBV27; cdr3_aa: CASSITQGEDTEAFF